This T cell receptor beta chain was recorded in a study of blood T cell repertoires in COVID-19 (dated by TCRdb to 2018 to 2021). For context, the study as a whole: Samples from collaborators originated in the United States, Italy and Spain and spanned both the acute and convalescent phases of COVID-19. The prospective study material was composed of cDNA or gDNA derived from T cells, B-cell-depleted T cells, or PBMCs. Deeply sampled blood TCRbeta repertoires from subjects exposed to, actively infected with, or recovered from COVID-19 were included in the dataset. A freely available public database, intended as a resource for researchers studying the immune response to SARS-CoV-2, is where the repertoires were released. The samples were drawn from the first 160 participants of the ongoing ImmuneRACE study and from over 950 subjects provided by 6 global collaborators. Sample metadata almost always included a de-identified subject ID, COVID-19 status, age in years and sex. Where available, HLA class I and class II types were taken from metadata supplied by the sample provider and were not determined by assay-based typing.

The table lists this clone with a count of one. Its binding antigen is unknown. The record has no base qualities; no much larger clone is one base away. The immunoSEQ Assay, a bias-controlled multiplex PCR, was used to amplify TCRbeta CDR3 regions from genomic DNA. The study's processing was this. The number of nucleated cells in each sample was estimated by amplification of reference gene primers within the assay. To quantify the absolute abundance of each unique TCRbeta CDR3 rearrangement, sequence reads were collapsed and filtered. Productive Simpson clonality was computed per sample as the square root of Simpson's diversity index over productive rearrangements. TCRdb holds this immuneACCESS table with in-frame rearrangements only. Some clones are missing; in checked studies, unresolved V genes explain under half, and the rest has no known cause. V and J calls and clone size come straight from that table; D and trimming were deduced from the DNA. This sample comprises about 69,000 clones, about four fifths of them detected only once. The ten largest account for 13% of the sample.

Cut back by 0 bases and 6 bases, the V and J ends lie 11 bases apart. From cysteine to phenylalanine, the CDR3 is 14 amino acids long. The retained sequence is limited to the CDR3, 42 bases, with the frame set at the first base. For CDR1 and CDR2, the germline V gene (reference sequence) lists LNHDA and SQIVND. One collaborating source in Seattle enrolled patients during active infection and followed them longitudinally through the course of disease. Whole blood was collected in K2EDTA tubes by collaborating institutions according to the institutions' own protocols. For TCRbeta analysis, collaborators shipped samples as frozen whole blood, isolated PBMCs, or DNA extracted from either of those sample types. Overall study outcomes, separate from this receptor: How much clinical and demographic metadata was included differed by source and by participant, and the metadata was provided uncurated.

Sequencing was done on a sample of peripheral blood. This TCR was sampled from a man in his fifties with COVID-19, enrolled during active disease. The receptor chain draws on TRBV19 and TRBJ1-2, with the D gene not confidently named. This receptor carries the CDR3 CASSIDRTVNGYTF. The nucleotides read TGTGCCAGTAGTATAGATCGAACAGTTAATGGCTACACCTTC.